This TCR beta chain was retrieved from a study of shared clonotypes between healthy human individuals. Only in-frame clones appear in the TCRdb table, and some are missing; sequencing was by immunoSEQ multiplex PCR. The sample has about 1.5 million clones, approximately 98% seen once. The germline V and J ends were trimmed by 6 bases and 4 bases, with 9 bases remaining between them. The germline V gene encodes CDR1 MNHEY and CDR2 SVGAGI. There are 12 residues in the CDR3. This TCR derives from a man between 25 and 39 years old in good health. The sample was naive CD4+ T cells sorted from blood. The subset denotes: CD45RA+ positively selected. This chain uses TRBV6-5 with TRBJ1-2, with unresolved D. The CDR3 DNA follows: TGTGCCAGCAGGAGCCGGAGCTATGGCTACACCTTC. Translating gives CASRSRSYGYTF.